The 4 T cell receptor beta chains presented below share a single source sample, sequenced in a study of OX40 agonist ivuxolimab in advanced cancers. Assay used: immunoSEQ multiplex PCR; TCRdb lists only in-frame clones, some missing. Of over 80,000 clones in the sample, 87% were seen once. Sequencing was performed on CD4+ or CD8+ T cells sorted from blood, taken in a trial of the OX40 agonist ivuxolimab. The receptors shown here come from an adult with an advanced solid tumor such as melanoma, head and neck, liver or kidney cancer.

The rearrangement links TRBV5-1 to TRBJ2-1, with D possibly being TRBD1 (6 bases). The CDR3 loop spans 15 amino acids. Germline-derived CDR1 and CDR2 are SGHRS and YFSETQ. V shed 0 bases and J shed 1 base, with 8 bases lying between them. The CDR3 sequence is CASSLADRSYNEQFF. In nucleotides, the CDR3 is TGCGCCAGCAGCTTGGCCGACAGGTCCTACAATGAGCAGTTCTTC.

J is TRBJ1-6 and V is TRBV15; D ambiguous. V shed 2 bases and J shed 5 bases, with 7 bases lying between them. This CDR3 is built from 14 residues. Per the germline V gene, CDR1 is LNHNV and CDR2 is YYDKDF (reference sequence). The CDR3 loop is CATSRSGNNSPLHF. CDR3 nucleotide sequence: TGTGCCACCAGCAGATCTGGAAATAATTCACCCCTCCACTTT.

J is TRBJ1-5 and V is TRBV6-5, with 7 bases lining up with TRBD1. Trimming removed 5 bases from V and 0 bases from J; junction bases left unmatched: 4. CDR1 and CDR2 (germline): MNHEY, SVGAGI. The CDR3 runs to 15 residues. Here the CDR3 reads CASSQGGYSNQPQHF. Here the CDR3 DNA reads TGTGCCAGCAGTCAGGGGGGGTATAGCAATCAGCCCCAGCATTTT.

J is TRBJ2-1 and V is TRBV6-4, with TRBD2 identical over 10 bases. J gave up 7 bases and V 5 bases, and 5 bases lay outside the gene matches. CDR1 MRHNA and CDR2 SNTAGT come from the germline V gene. This CDR3 is built from 14 residues. CDR3 sequence (DNA): TGTGCCAGCAGTTTTCTAGCGGGAGAAAATGAGCAGTTCTTC. Translation gives CASSFLAGENEQFF.